This T cell receptor (beta chain) was recorded in a study of metastatic and nonmetastatic thyroid tumors. Turning to the study itself: Both malignant and benign thyroid patients supplied peripheral blood and tumor or nodule tissue samples, across which the repertoires of these patients were then compared.

TCRdb re-analyzed the PCR reads using MiXCR. The data contain over 20,000 clones, roughly a quarter of them singletons. In its sample, this clone was seen many times. The junction departs from the called germline gene at one end, perhaps through a read error. Germline-derived CDR1 and CDR2 are ENHRY and SYGVKD. There are 17 residues in the CDR3. Each patient went into thyroid surgery without having received any treatment. Sequenced input: tumor tissue. This TCR was recovered from a male donor with papillary thyroid cancer or a benign thyroid nodule (not recorded which). Some clones in this sample may be carry-over from other donors' samples. The rearrangement links TRBV10-3 to TRBJ2-4; TRBD1 matches 7 bases. DNA for the CDR3: TGCTTGGAGCTTGGACAGGAGGCGATAATAGCCAAAAACATTCAGTACTTC. Protein: CLELGQEAIIAKNIQYF.